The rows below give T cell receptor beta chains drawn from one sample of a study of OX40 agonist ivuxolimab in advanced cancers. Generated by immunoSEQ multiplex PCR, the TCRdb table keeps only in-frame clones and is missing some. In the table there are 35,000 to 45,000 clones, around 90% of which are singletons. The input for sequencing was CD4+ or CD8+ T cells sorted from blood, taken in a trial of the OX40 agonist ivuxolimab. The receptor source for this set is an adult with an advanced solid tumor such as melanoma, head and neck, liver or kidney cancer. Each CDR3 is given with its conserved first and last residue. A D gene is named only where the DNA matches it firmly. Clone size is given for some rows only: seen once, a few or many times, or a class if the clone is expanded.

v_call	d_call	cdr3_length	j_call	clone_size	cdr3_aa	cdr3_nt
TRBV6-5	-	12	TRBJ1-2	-	CASMDSNYGYTF	TGTGCCAGCATGGACAGTAACTATGGCTACACCTTC
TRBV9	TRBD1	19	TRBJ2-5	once	CASSVGWDRGFLASETQYF	TGTGCCAGCAGCGTAGGCTGGGACAGGGGGTTTCTAGCTTCGGAGACCCAGTACTTC
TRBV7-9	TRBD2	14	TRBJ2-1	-	CASSSPSLANEQFF	TGTGCCAGCAGCTCCCCATCACTAGCGAATGAGCAGTTCTTC
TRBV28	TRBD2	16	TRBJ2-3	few	CASRLAGDSSTDTQYF	TGTGCCAGCCGACTAGCGGGGGACTCTAGCACAGATACGCAGTATTTT
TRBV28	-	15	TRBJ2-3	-	CASSFGDGSTDTQYF	TGTGCCAGCAGTTTCGGGGACGGGAGCACAGATACGCAGTATTTT
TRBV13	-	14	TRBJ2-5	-	CASSTRQNRQTQYF	TGTGCCAGCAGCACGCGACAGAACAGACAGACCCAGTACTTC
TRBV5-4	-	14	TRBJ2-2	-	CASSSGETTGELFF	TGTGCCAGCAGTTCAGGGGAAACCACCGGGGAGCTGTTTTTT
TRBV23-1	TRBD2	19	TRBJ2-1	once	CASSQGQGRLAGFYNEQFF	TGCGCCAGCAGTCAGGGACAGGGCAGACTAGCGGGATTCTACAATGAGCAGTTCTTC
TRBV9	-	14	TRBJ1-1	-	CASSVRTTNTEAFF	TGTGCCAGCAGCGTGAGGACAACGAACACTGAAGCTTTCTTT
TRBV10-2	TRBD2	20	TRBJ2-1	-	CASNDAGLAGGQLSYNEQFF	TGCGCCAGCAATGACGCGGGACTAGCGGGAGGGCAACTATCCTACAATGAGCAGTTCTTC
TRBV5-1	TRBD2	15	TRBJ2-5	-	CASSLAGGYQETQYF	TGCGCCAGCAGCCTAGCGGGAGGTTACCAAGAGACCCAGTACTTC
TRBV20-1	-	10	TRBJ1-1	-	CSELGTEAFF	TGCAGTGAACTGGGCACTGAAGCTTTCTTT
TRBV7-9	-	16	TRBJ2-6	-	CASSLSGVGGANVLTF	TGTGCCAGCAGCTTATCGGGGGTAGGAGGGGCCAACGTCCTGACTTTC
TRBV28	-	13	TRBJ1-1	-	CASSFAVRTEAFF	TGTGCCAGCAGTTTCGCGGTTCGGACTGAAGCTTTCTTT
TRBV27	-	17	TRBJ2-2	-	CASSPHRFSGNTGELFF	TGTGCCAGCAGTCCCCACCGGTTTAGCGGGAACACCGGGGAGCTGTTTTTT
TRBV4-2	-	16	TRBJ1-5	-	CASSQESGQINQPQHF	TGTGCCAGCAGCCAAGAGTCAGGTCAAATCAATCAGCCCCAGCATTTT
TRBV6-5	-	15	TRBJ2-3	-	CASSRGGTSTDTQYF	TGTGCCAGCAGCCGAGGGGGAACTAGCACAGATACGCAGTATTTT
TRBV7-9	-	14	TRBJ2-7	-	CASSLDGGFYEQYF	TGTGCCAGCAGCTTAGACGGAGGGTTCTACGAGCAGTACTTC
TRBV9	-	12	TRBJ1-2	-	CASSSLDYGYTF	TGTGCCAGCAGCTCACTAGACTATGGCTACACCTTC
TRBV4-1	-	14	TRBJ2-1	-	CASSHAGLGNEQFF	TGCGCCAGCAGCCACGCGGGGCTTGGGAATGAGCAGTTCTTC
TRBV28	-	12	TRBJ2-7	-	CASSLLVYEQYF	TGTGCCAGCAGTTTGCTGGTTTACGAGCAGTACTTC
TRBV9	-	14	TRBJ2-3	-	CASSEQGGTDTQYF	TGTGCCAGCAGCGAACAGGGGGGGACAGATACGCAGTATTTT
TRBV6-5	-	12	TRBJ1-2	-	CASSDGFYGYTF	TGTGCCAGCAGTGACGGTTTCTATGGCTACACCTTC
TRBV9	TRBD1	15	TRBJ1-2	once	CASSLGQVEYYGYTF	TGTGCCAGCTCACTGGGACAGGTGGAGTACTATGGCTACACCTTC
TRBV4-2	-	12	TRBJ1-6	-	CASSQGNSPLHF	TGTGCCAGCAGCCAAGGGAATTCACCCCTCCACTTT
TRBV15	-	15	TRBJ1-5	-	CATSSGPNSNQPQHF	TGTGCCACCAGTTCAGGACCGAATAGCAATCAGCCCCAGCATTTT
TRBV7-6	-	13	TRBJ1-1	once	CASRPNLNTEAFF	TGTGCCAGCAGACCGAACCTGAACACTGAAGCTTTCTTT
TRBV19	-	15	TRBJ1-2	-	CASSLSGQGWYGYTF	TGTGCCAGTAGTTTATCAGGCCAGGGATGGTATGGCTACACCTTC
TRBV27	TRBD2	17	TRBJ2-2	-	CASSRTSGNGNTGELFF	TGTGCCAGCAGCCGGACTAGCGGGAACGGAAACACCGGGGAGCTGTTTTTT
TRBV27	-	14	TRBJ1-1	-	CASSLRRVNTEAFF	TGTGCCAGCAGTTTAAGGAGGGTGAACACTGAAGCTTTCTTT
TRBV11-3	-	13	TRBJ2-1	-	CASSLVVGVEQFF	TGTGCCAGCAGCTTAGTTGTTGGGGTTGAGCAGTTCTTC
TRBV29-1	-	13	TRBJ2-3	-	CSVPDKRRDTQYF	TGCAGCGTACCGGACAAGAGAAGAGATACGCAGTATTTT
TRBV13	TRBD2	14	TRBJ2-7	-	CASSLASGISEQYF	TGTGCCAGCAGCTTAGCTAGCGGGATAAGCGAGCAGTACTTC
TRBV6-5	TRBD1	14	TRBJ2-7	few	CASRTGTGGYEQYF	TGTGCCAGCAGAACCGGGACAGGGGGGTACGAGCAGTACTTC
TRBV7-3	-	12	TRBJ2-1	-	CASSPTGNEQFF	TGTGCCAGCAGCCCTACCGGTAATGAGCAGTTCTTC
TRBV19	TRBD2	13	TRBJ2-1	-	CASIGLVGNEQFF	TGTGCCAGTATAGGACTAGTGGGTAATGAGCAGTTCTTC